The T cell receptor (beta chain) described here comes from a study of blood T cells in healthy people across ages. The study's findings and limits: The study lacked donor CMV status, which possibly confounded expanded clonotype changes.

This clonotype has at least ten counts. The antigen is unknown. Trimming cost V 5 bases and J 3 bases, with 17 bases left between them. CDR1 and CDR2 from the germline V gene are SNHLY and FYNNEI. The CDR3 has 15 residues. Primed by a sample-barcoded 5' primer and a J-beta primer mix, a second PCR proceeded for roughly 7 to 12 cycles. The study obtained at least 3 million CDR3-containing paired-end reads from every sample. MiXCR, applied by TCRdb to the 5' RACE reads, yields one record per CDR3 protein. The data hold about 1.6 million distinct CDR3 sequences, with around 35% observed a single time. The J gene is TRBJ2-7, the V gene TRBV2, with D possibly matching TRBD1 (6 bases). The source material was blood. The sequence derives from a woman aged 25 to 39 in good health. The chain's CDR3 is CASSKGQPNYYEQYF. The CDR3 nucleotides read TGTGCCAGCAGTAAGGGACAACCAAACTACTACGAGCAGTACTTC.